This TCR beta chain appears in the sequencing data of a study of post-analysis software for immune sequencing data. Unique molecular identifiers tagged the TCR beta cDNA libraries. In TCRdb, the PCR reads were re-called with MiXCR into one record per CDR3 protein. The table lists under 200,000 distinct CDR3 sequences, approximately 29% of them singletons. In its sample, this clonotype was seen a few times. Its antigen remains unidentified. The CDR3 length is 12 residues. Germline loops: CDR1 SNHLY, CDR2 FYNNEI. The V gene lost 8 bases and the J gene lost 4 bases, with 10 bases spanning the gap. Findings and limits, study-wide: The five TRBV segments detected at higher frequency in patients than in controls included TRBV5-6, TRBV5-1 and TRBV20-1.

The sequenced sample was blood. The V gene is TRBV2, the J gene TRBJ2-3; D unresolved. The sequence was collected from a girl aged 2 to 17 with multiple sclerosis. CDR3 DNA: TGTGCCAGCGACGTCGTCCCAGATACGCAGTATTTT. Translation gives CASDVVPDTQYF.